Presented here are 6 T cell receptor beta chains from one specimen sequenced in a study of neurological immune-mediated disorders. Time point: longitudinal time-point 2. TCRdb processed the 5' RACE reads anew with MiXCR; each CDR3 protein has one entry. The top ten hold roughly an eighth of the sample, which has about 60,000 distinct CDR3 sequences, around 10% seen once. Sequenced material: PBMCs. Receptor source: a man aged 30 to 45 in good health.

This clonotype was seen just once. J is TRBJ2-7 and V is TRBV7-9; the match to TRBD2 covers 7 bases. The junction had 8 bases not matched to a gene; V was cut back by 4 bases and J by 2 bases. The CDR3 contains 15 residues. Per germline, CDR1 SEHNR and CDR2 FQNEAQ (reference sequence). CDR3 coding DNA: TGTGCCAGCAGCTCCCCCGGGACTAAACCCTACGAGCAGTACTTC. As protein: CASSSPGTKPYEQYF.

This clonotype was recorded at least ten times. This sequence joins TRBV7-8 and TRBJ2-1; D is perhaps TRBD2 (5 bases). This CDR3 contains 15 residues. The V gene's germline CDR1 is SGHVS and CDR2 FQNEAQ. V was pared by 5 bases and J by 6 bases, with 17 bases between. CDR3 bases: TGTGCCAGCAGCCCCCGGTCCGGGAAGGGCAATGAGCAGTTCTTC. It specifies CASSPRSGKGNEQFF. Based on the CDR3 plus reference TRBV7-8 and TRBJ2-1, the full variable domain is GAGVSQSPRYKVAKRGQDVALRCDPISGHVSLFWYQQALGQGPEFLTYFQNEAQLDKSGLPSDRFFAERPEGSVSTLKIQRTQQEDSAVYLCASSPRSGKGNEQFFGPGTRLTVL.

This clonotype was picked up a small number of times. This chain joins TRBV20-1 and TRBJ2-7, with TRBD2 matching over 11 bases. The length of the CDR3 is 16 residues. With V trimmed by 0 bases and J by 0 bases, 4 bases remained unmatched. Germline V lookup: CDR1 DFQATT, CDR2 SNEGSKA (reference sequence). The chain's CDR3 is CSARELAGALSYEQYF. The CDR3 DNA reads TGCAGTGCTAGAGAACTAGCGGGAGCCCTCTCCTACGAGCAGTACTTC.

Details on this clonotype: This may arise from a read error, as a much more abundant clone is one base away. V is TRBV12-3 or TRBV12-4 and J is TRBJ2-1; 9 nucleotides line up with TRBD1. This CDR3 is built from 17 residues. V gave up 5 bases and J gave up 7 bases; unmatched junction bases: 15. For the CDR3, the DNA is TGTGCCAGCAGTGCCTCCGGTGGGACAGGGTTTACGAATGAGCAGTTCTTC. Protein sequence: CASSASGGTGFTNEQFF.

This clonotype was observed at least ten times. DNA for the CDR3: TGCAGCGTTGCTTCGGGACAGCTTTATCTCTATGGCTACACCTTC. Protein product: CSVASGQLYLYGYTF. The rearrangement links TRBV29-1 to TRBJ1-2; 7 bases map to TRBD1. Germline loops: CDR1 SQVTM, CDR2 ANQGSEA. The trim removed 4 bases at V and 4 bases at J, leaving 12 bases unmatched. This CDR3 comprises 15 residues.

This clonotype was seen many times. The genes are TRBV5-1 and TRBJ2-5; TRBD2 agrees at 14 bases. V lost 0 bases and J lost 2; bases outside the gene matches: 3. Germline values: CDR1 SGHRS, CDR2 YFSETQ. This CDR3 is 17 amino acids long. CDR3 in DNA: TGCGCCAGCAGCTTGGGAGGGACTAGCGGGGGACAAGAGACCCAGTACTTC. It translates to CASSLGGTSGGQETQYF.